This T cell receptor (beta chain) is drawn from a study of CD8+CD57+ T cells in acquired aplastic anemia. Patients sequenced had flow cytometry evidence of CD8+CD57+ cell expansion. TCR beta VDJ and CDR3 profiling used genomic DNA as template. TCRdb re-analysed the reads in MiXCR, keeping a single row per CDR3 protein. The data contain 200,000 to 250,000 distinct CDR3 sequences, approximately 45% of them singletons. General study points: Patients had around 30 CD8+ CDR3 sequences in common with controls (the shared set).

The germline V gene has CDR1 SEHNR and CDR2 FQNEAQ (reference sequence). The CDR3 is 15 amino acids. V lost 5 bases to trimming and J lost 1 base, with 14 bases between them. This clonotype was seen repeatedly, ten times or more. Its antigen is unidentified. The chain uses TRBV7-9 and TRBJ1-2; D uncertain. Sequenced: sorted CD4+, CD8+, or CD8+CD57+ T cells (not recorded which) from PBMCs. The sequence was obtained from a human donor with aplastic anemia. CDR3 region: CASSPRTALNYGYTF. In DNA form, the CDR3 reads TGTGCCAGCAGCCCAAGGACTGCTCTTAACTATGGCTACACCTTC. The full variable domain, completed using reference TRBV7-9 and TRBJ1-2, is DTGVSQNPRHKITKRGQNVTFRCDPISEHNRLYWYRQTLGQGPEFLTYFQNEAQLEKSRLLSDRFSAERPKGSFSTLEIQRTEQGDSAMYLCASSPRTALNYGYTFGSGTRLTVV.